The 4 T cell receptor beta chains presented below share a single source sample, sequenced in a study of T cells in localized non-small cell lung cancer (dated by TCRdb to between 2020 and 2021). The library was made by the immunoSEQ multiplex PCR assay. TCRdb retrieved this table from immuneACCESS and kept in-frame rearrangements only. Not all clones are present; in checked studies, unresolved V genes account for under half, and no reason is known for the remainder. The sample contains around 30,000 clones, roughly nine tenths of them found a single time. The biggest ten clones account for 5.5% to 7% of the sample. This specimen consisted of PBMCs, obtained before any cancer treatment. Source of these receptors: a man aged 35 to 70 with stage II lung adenocarcinoma.

The chain carries TRBV6-1 and TRBJ1-5, with a possible D match to TRBD1 (6 bases). This CDR3 region has 15 residues. V dropped 4 bases and J dropped 0 bases, with 10 bases sitting between them. Germline V gene data show CDR1 as MNHNS and CDR2 as SASEGT. The chain's CDR3 is CASSADRYSNQPQHF. The CDR3 coding sequence is TGTGCCAGCAGTGCAGACAGGTATAGCAATCAGCCCCAGCATTTT.

The rearrangement uses TRBV11-2 and TRBJ2-2, with D perhaps TRBD2 (5 bases). The germline CDR1 and CDR2 sequences are SGHAT and FQNNGV. This CDR3 contains 12 residues. V was cut by 8 bases and J by 7 bases, with 11 bases left in between. The CDR3 DNA follows: TGTGCCAGCGTCGCCGGGGTCGGGGAGCTGTTTTTT. This translates into CASVAGVGELFF.

The chain couples TRBV6-5 to TRBJ2-7; TRBD1 agrees at 10 bases. The CDR3 length is 14 residues. V lost 4 bases, J lost 6 bases, and 6 bases stayed unmatched. Germline V gene sequence: CDR1 MNHEY, CDR2 SVGAGI. CDR3: CASSSGTGAGEQYF. DNA for the CDR3: TGTGCCAGCAGTTCCGGGACAGGGGCGGGCGAGCAGTACTTC.

This rearrangement joins TRBV19 to TRBJ1-1; unclear D gene. Trimming cost V 4 bases and J 0 bases, with 9 bases left between them. The CDR3 spans 14 residues. Germline V gene data show CDR1 as LNHDA and CDR2 as SQIVND (reference sequence). In DNA, the CDR3 is TGTGCCAGTAGTAGACGGAACATGAACACTGAAGCTTTCTTT. Its translation: CASSRRNMNTEAFF. The variable domain in full, completed from reference TRBV19 and TRBJ1-1, reads DGGITQSPKYLFRKEGQNVTLSCEQNLNHDAMYWYRQDPGQGLRLIYYSQIVNDFQKGDIAEGYSVSREKKESFPLTVTSAQKNPTAFYLCASSRRNMNTEAFFGQGTRLTVV.